A selection of T cell receptor beta chains follows, all from one sample in a study of CD8 T cells in ankylosing spondylitis. Via MiXCR, TCRdb re-called the 5' RACE reads, giving one row per CDR3 protein. The data show about 240,000 distinct CDR3 sequences, 9.5% to 12% seen once. The sample taken for sequencing was blood, either unsorted or a sorted T cell fraction (not recorded which). These receptors all stem from a male donor with ankylosing spondylitis or in good health (not recorded which). CDR3s include the opening cysteine and the closing phenylalanine or tryptophan. The D gene is left open where the match is weak. Size values are once, few and many counts, or a class for expanded clones, and some rows have none.

TRBV20-1	TRBD2	TRBJ2-1	many	TGCAGTTCCAGACTAGCGGGGTACAATGAGCAGTTCTTC	CSSRLAGYNEQFF
TRBV5-1	NA	TRBJ1-1	many	TGTGCCAGCAGCTTAGACCTGAACACTGAAGCTTTCTTT	CASSLDLNTEAFF
TRBV12-3/TRBV12-4	NA	TRBJ2-6	NA	TGTGCCAGCAGACTAGGCCTTTCTGGGGCCAACGTCCTGACTTTC	CASRLGLSGANVLTF
TRBV28	NA	TRBJ2-7	many	TGTGCCAGCAGTTTCCCAATACAGGGACAAAGAGCTCCCTACGAGCAGTACTTC	CASSFPIQGQRAPYEQYF
TRBV3-1	TRBD2	TRBJ2-5	many	TGTGCCAGCAGCCGGGGGAACGGGGGGATCAAATCCCAAGAGACCCAGTACTTC	CASSRGNGGIKSQETQYF
TRBV29-1	NA	TRBJ1-2	many	TGCAGCGCCGGGAATCCGAGTTATGGCTACACCTTC	CSAGNPSYGYTF
TRBV20-1	TRBD2	TRBJ2-5	many	TGCAGTGCTAGAGTCCAGACTAGCGGGGGACCTCGAGAGACCCAGTACTTC	CSARVQTSGGPRETQYF
TRBV20-1	NA	TRBJ2-7	many	TGCAGTGCTAGAGCTATCGACAGTGCGGTCTCCGAGCAGTACTTC	CSARAIDSAVSEQYF
TRBV12-3/TRBV12-4	NA	TRBJ1-1	many	TGTGCCAGCAGTTTAAATGGGGGGGGGGCTTCTTTCTTT	CASSLNGGGASFF
TRBV29-1	TRBD2	TRBJ2-1	many	TGCAGCGTTGAAGATTTGAGCGGGGTTGACAATGAGCAGTTCTTC	CSVEDLSGVDNEQFF
TRBV5-4	NA	TRBJ2-2	NA	TGTGCCAGCAGCTCGGGCCTCCTTTCCGGGGAGCTGTTTTTT	CASSSGLLSGELFF
TRBV29-1	NA	TRBJ1-5	few	TGCAGCGCCAGCGACGGCGTCCACAATCAGCCCCAGCATTTT	CSASDGVHNQPQHF
TRBV5-1	NA	TRBJ2-2	many	TGCGCCAGCAGCTCGATGGCCTCCCAGGGTGGTTTCGGGGAGCTGTTTTTT	CASSSMASQGGFGELFF
TRBV7-2	NA	TRBJ2-3	NA	TGTGCCAGCGGCCCGAGGGGGACCACAGATACGCAGTATTTT	CASGPRGTTDTQYF
TRBV6-1	NA	TRBJ2-2	many	TGTGCCAGCAGCGCCGGACAGCGGAAGGCCACCGGGGAGCTGTTTTTT	CASSAGQRKATGELFF
TRBV25-1	TRBD2	TRBJ2-5	many	TGTGCCAGCAGCCTCAGCCCCGGGGTAGCGGGGCTCCAAGAGACCCAGTACTTC	CASSLSPGVAGLQETQYF
TRBV5-1	TRBD2	TRBJ2-3	NA	TGCGCCAGCAGCTGGAGCGGGAGATTGTTGACGGATACGCAGTATTTT	CASSWSGRLLTDTQYF
TRBV5-1	NA	TRBJ2-5	NA	TGCGCCAGCAGCTTGGGGGTTGGTACAAATCAAGAGACCCAGTACTTC	CASSLGVGTNQETQYF
TRBV15	NA	TRBJ1-5	many	TGTGCCACCAGCAATTCGAGGAGCAATCAGCCCCAGCATTTT	CATSNSRSNQPQHF
TRBV5-1	NA	TRBJ1-5	many	TGCGCCAGCAGCTTGATGGGGGGGGGCAATCAGCCCCAGCATTTT	CASSLMGGGNQPQHF
TRBV20-1	NA	TRBJ2-3	many	TGCAGTGCTAGAAAACAGCTGTCAGATACGCAGTATTTT	CSARKQLSDTQYF
TRBV7-9	NA	TRBJ1-1	few	TGTGCCAGCAGCACCGGGACGCATACTCCGAACACTGAAGCTTTCTTT	CASSTGTHTPNTEAFF